This record looks at one T cell receptor (beta chain) sequence and its context. This clone's antigen is unknown. One base away there is no much larger clone; base qualities are not given. V was cut back by 7 bases and J by 2 bases, leaving a gap of 14 bases between them. CDR1 is given as MNHNS and CDR2 as SASEGT, both from the germline V gene. The CDR3, from cysteine to phenylalanine, totals 14 residues. The only DNA kept is the CDR3, 42 bases in frame from the first base. This sample was taken from a study of T cell responses to AZD1222 COVID-19 vaccine (dated by TCRdb to the early 2020s). Regarding the study in general: AZD1222 recipients with second doses at about 4 weeks or about 12 weeks were pooled, because spike-specific TCR depth and breadth did not differ between schedules. TCR sequencing covered 230 to 250 trial participants: 200 to 220 given two doses of AZD1222 and 26 given two doses of MenACWY control vaccine. Trial participants were enrolled into age subgroups of 18-55, 56-69 and 70-plus years, which contained around 150, 29 and 61 TCR-sequenced participants, respectively.

The meaning of the sample's time point label: baseline before first vaccination. Samples from vaccinated people were obtained from the UK trials COV001 and COV002, which included a single-blind randomized controlled phase 2/3 trial of AZD1222 (ChAdOx1 nCoV-19) in healthy adults. For TCRbeta chain sequencing, PBMC samples were collected from trial participants at day 0 and at day 28 after the second dose. The CDR3 regions of human TCRbeta chains were analyzed by immunosequencing. Per the authors' processing: TCRs in the repertoires were compared against a reference library of SARS-CoV-2-specific TCRs that had been generated with the MIRA antigen-specificity platform. Breadth meant the fraction of unique TCRs that were SARS-CoV-2-associated, whereas depth meant the fraction of total T cells that were SARS-CoV-2-associated. Using the MIRA data, every spike-specific TCR was mapped to the spike region that the TCR reacted to and assigned to either a CD4 or a CD8 class. Log10-transformed breadth and depth values were compared by one-way ANOVA with Sidak's multiple comparisons tests. TCRdb retrieved this table from immuneACCESS and kept in-frame rearrangements only. Not all clones are present; in checked studies, unresolved V genes account for under half, and no reason is known for the remainder. The V and J calls and clone size come from that table; D and trimming were worked out from the DNA. Within this sample are about 86,000 clones, with about 92% of them counted one time only. The leading ten clones occupy 2.5% to 3.5% of the sample.

Study-wide findings and limitations: Reportedly, almost half of the unique spike-specific TCRs recognized epitopes lying outside the regions that are mutated in the B.1.351 and B.1.1.7 variants. After two AZD1222 doses, both the breadth and the depth of spike-specific TCRs were significantly higher than at day 0 and than in MenACWY recipients. The vaccine-associated CD4 TCRs covered the entire spike protein, and the dominant responses fell in regions 160-218 and 743-854. The 56-69-year group was small, and its depth increase did not reach significance, likely because of low power. Conclusions about previously exposed vaccinees are limited because only 6 or 7 AZD1222 recipients were SARS-CoV-2 seropositive at baseline. Participants were mostly white British, with more females than males. The authors suggested clonal diversity may have been underestimated. No day 14 peak-response samples were available, so repertoires were characterized only after the peak T cell response.

Rearrangement joined TRBV6-1 to TRBJ1-1, with no reliable assignment of the D segment. Sequenced here: peripheral blood, sampled on day 0 of AZD1222 vaccination. The sequence came from an adult in good health. The nucleotides are TGTGCCAGCACCCCTACGTCAGACAACACTGAAGCTTTCTTT. Its product reads: CASTPTSDNTEAFF.